A single T cell receptor (beta chain) is shown here with its context. Its antigen is unidentified. These data come from a study of cytomegalovirus exposure and HLA in healthy donors. Study background: One earlier analysis, a look at about 179 million T cells, found about 100 million unique TCR beta sequences. An early release of data contained 75 million to 100 million unique TCRs, which came from HLA-typed donors. The study placed 80% to 90% of its approximately 360 genotyped donors in the Caucasian-associated ancestry cluster. Study-wide points: A previous analysis found most TCR beta V segments productive roughly 87% or roughly 30% of the time.

PCR employed 60 Vbeta and 13 Jbeta primers. TCRdb keeps only in-frame clones here, not all; method: immunoSEQ multiplex PCR. The table has around 150,000 clones, around three quarters seen once. V was pared by 6 bases and J by 3 bases, with 5 bases of the junction left unmatched. Germline V gene data show CDR1 as ENHRY and CDR2 as SYGVKD. The CDR3 totals 13 residues. Sequenced input: PBMCs. The sequence derives from a middle-aged man in good health and CMV-seropositive. The chain employs TRBV10-3 and TRBJ2-7; 7 positions agree with TRBD1. The DNA for the CDR3 is TGTGCCATCAGAAACCGGGACAGCTACGAGCAGTACTTC. This sequence encodes CAIRNRDSYEQYF.